Included here is one T cell receptor (beta chain) sequence, with context. The antigen remains unidentified. These data come from a study of CD8 T cell repertoires and HIV-1 epitope variants. Study details: Epitopes were three Gag families plus Nef HW9 and YT9. Separate from the cultures, 1M uncultured T cells served as baseline. Overall study results and limits: Eight or nine TCR beta clonotypes were antigen-specific, roughly 6 apparently recognizing autologous or escape variants. The assay identified only TCR beta chains of antigen-proliferating T cells.

Profiling relied on immunoSEQ multiplex PCR, and the TCRdb table lists in-frame clones only, not all of them. The sample includes under 100,000 clones, roughly four fifths of them seen just once. Germline-derived CDR1 and CDR2 are MRHNA and SNTAGT. V gave up 6 bases and J gave up 0 bases, with 15 bases separating them. CDR3 length: 16 amino acids. Source material: uncultured baseline CD8+ T cells from peripheral blood mononuclear cells (PBMCs). The chain has TRBV6-4 and TRBJ2-1; D perhaps matches TRBD2 (6 bases). The TCR was taken from a male donor with HIV. The CDR3 DNA reads TGTGCCAGCAGCCCTAGCGCCCTCAGCTCCTACAATGAGCAGTTCTTC. Protein product: CASSPSALSSYNEQFF.